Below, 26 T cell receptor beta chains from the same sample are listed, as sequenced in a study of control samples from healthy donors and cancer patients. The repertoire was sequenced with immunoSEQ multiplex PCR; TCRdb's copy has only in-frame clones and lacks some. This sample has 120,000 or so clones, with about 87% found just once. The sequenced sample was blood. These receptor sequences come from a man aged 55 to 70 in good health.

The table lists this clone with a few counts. The CDR3 nucleotides read TGTGCCAGCAGCCAGAGTGAAGCAACTAATGAAAAACTGTTTTTT. Encoded protein: CASSQSEATNEKLFF. The chain has TRBV27 and TRBJ1-4; D is unclear. V shed 6 bases and J shed 0 bases, with 11 bases lying between them. CDR3 length: 15 amino acids. Germline CDR1 is MNHEY and CDR2 is SMNVEV (reference sequence).

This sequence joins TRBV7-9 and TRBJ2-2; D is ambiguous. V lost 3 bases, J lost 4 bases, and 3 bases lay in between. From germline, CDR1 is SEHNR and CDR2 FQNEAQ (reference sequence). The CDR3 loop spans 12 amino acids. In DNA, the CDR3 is TGTGCCAGCAGCTTCCTCACCGGGGAGCTGTTTTTT. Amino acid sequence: CASSFLTGELFF.

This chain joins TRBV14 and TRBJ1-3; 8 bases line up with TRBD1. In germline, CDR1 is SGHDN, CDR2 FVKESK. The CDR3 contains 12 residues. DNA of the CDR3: TGTGGGTCCGGACAGGGAACAAACACCATATATTTT. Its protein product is CGSGQGTNTIYF.

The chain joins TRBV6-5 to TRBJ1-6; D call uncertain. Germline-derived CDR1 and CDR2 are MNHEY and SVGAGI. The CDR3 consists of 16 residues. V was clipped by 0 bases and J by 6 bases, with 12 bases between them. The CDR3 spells CASSYSTLRTNSPLHF. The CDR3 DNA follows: TGTGCCAGCAGTTACTCGACGCTAAGGACTAATTCACCCCTCCACTTT.

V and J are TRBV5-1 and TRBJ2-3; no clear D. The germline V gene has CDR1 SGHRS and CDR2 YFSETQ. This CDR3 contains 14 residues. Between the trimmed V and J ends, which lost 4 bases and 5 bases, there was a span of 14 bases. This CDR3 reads CASSALPGIDTQYF. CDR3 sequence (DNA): TGCGCCAGCAGCGCCTTACCGGGCATAGATACGCAGTATTTT.

The CDR3 nucleotides read TGTGCCAGCAGCAGGGGTATGAACACTGAAGCTTTCTTT. Translated, it gives CASSRGMNTEAFF. V gene TRBV7-3 combines with J gene TRBJ1-1; D is perhaps TRBD1 (5 bases). V shed 5 bases and J shed 0 bases, with 7 bases lying between them. Per germline, CDR1 SGHTA and CDR2 FQGTGA. The CDR3 spans 13 residues.

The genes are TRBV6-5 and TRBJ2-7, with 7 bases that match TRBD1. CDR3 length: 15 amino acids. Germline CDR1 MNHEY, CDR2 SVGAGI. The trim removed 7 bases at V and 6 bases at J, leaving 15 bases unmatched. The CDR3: CASKKLRQGEGEQYF. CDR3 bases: TGTGCCAGCAAAAAACTTAGACAGGGAGAGGGCGAGCAGTACTTC.

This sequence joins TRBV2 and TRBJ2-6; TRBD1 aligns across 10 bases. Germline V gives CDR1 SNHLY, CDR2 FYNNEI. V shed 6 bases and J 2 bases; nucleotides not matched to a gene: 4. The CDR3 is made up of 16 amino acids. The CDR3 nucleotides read TGTGCCAGCAGCGGGACAGGGGTTGCTGGGGCCAACGTCCTGACTTTC. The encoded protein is CASSGTGVAGANVLTF. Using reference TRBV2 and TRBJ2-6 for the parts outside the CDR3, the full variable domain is EPEVTQTPSHQVTQMGQEVILRCVPISNHLYFYWYRQILGQKVEFLVSFYNNEISEKSEIFDDQFSVERPDGSNFTLKIRSTKLEDSAMYFCASSGTGVAGANVLTFGAGSRLTVL.

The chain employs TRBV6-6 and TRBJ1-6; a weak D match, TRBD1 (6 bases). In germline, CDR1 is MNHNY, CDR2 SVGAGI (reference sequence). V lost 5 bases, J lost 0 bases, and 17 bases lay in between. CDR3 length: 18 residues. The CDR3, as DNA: TGTGCCAGCAGTCAAACCGGGGGCCTCAGCTCCTATAATTCACCCCTCCACTTT. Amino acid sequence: CASSQTGGLSSYNSPLHF.

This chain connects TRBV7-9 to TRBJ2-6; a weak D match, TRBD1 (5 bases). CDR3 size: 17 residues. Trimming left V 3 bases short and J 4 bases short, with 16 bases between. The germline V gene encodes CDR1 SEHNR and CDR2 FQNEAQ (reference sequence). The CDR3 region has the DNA TGTGCCAGCAGCTTGTCTTCCAGGGTATCCGGGGCCAACGTCCTGACTTTC. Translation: CASSLSSRVSGANVLTF. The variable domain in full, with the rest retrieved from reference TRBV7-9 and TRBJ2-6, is DTGVSQNPRHKITKRGQNVTFRCDPISEHNRLYWYRQTLGQGPEFLTYFQNEAQLEKSRLLSDRFSAERPKGSFSTLEIQRTEQGDSAMYLCASSLSSRVSGANVLTFGAGSRLTVL.

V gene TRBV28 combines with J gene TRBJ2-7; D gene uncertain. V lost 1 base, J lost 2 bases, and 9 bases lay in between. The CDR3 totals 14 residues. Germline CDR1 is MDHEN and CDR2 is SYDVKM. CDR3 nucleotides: TGTGCCAGCAGTTTATCCACAGTGACCTACGAGCAGTACTTC. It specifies CASSLSTVTYEQYF.

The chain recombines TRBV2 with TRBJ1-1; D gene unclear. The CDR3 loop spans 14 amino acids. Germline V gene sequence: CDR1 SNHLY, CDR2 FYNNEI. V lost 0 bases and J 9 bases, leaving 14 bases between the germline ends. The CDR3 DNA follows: TGTGCCAGCAGTGAAGCTGATGCCGTCGCGAAAGCTTTCTTT. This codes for CASSEADAVAKAFF.

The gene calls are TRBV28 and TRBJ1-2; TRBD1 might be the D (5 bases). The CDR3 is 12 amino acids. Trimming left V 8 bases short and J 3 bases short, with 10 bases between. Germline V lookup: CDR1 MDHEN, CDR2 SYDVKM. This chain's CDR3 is CASSGGDYGYTF. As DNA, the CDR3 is TGTGCCAGCTCAGGAGGGGACTATGGCTACACCTTC.

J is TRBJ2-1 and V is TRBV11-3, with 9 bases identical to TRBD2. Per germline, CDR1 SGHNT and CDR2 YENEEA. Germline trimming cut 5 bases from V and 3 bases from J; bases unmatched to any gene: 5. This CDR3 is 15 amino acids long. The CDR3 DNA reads TGTGCCAGCAGCGCAGGGCGGGGGGGCTACAATGAGCAGTTCTTC. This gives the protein CASSAGRGGYNEQFF. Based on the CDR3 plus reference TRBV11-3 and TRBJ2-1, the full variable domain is EAGVVQSPRYKIIEKKQPVAFWCNPISGHNTLYWYLQNLGQGPELLIRYENEEAVDDSQLPKDRFSAERLKGVDSTLKIQPAELGDSAVYLCASSAGRGGYNEQFFGPGTRLTVL.

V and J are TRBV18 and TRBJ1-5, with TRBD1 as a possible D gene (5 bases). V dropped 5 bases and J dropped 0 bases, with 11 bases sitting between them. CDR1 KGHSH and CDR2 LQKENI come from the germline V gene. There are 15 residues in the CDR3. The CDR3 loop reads CASSAGTPSNQPQHF. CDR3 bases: TGTGCCAGCTCAGCCGGGACGCCTAGCAATCAGCCCCAGCATTTT. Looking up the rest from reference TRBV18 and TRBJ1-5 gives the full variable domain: NAGVMQNPRHLVRRRGQEARLRCSPMKGHSHVYWYRQLPEEGLKFMVYLQKENIIDESGMPKERFSAEFPKEGPSILRIQQVVRGDSAAYFCASSAGTPSNQPQHFGDGTRLSIL.

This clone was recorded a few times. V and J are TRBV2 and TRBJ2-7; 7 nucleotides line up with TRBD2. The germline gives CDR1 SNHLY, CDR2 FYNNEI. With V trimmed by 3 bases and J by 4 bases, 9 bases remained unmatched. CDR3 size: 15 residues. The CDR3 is CASSDGLVGFYEQYF. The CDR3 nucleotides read TGTGCCAGCAGTGACGGACTAGTAGGGTTTTACGAGCAGTACTTC. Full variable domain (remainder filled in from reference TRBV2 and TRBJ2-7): EPEVTQTPSHQVTQMGQEVILRCVPISNHLYFYWYRQILGQKVEFLVSFYNNEISEKSEIFDDQFSVERPDGSNFTLKIRSTKLEDSAMYFCASSDGLVGFYEQYFGPGTRLTVT.

This chain's CDR3 is CASVRTEETQYF. As DNA, the CDR3 is TGTGCCAGCGTGAGGACAGAAGAGACCCAGTACTTC. V gene TRBV2 combines with J gene TRBJ2-5; tentative D call: TRBD1 (6 bases). Trimming stripped 8 bases from V and 3 bases from J, with 10 bases between. The CDR3 totals 12 residues. The V gene's germline CDR1 is SNHLY and CDR2 FYNNEI. The variable domain in full, completed from reference TRBV2 and TRBJ2-5, reads EPEVTQTPSHQVTQMGQEVILRCVPISNHLYFYWYRQILGQKVEFLVSFYNNEISEKSEIFDDQFSVERPDGSNFTLKIRSTKLEDSAMYFCASVRTEETQYFGPGTRLLVL.

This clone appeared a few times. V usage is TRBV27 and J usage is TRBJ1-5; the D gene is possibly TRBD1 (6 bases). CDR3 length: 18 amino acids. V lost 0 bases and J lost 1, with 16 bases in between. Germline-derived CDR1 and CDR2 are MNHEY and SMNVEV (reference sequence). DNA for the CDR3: TGTGCCAGCAGTTTATCGCCACAGTTAGGGGGGAGCAATCAGCCCCAGCATTTT. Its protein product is CASSLSPQLGGSNQPQHF.

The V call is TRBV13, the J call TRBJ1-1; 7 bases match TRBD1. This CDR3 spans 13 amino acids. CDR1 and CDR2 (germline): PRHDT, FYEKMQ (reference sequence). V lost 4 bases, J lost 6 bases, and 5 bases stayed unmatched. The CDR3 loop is CASSYRGGAEAFF. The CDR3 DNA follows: TGTGCCAGCAGCTACAGGGGAGGCGCTGAAGCTTTCTTT. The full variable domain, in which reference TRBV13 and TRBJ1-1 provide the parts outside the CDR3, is AAGVIQSPRHLIKEKRETATLKCYPIPRHDTVYWYQQGPGQDPQFLISFYEKMQSDKGSIPDRFSAQQFSDYHSELNMSSLELGDSALYFCASSYRGGAEAFFGQGTRLTVV.

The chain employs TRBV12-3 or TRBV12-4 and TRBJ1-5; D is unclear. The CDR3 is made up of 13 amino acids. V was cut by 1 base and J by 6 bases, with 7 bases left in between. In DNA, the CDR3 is TGTGCCAGCAGTTTAGGGGAGGCTCAGCCCCAGCATTTT. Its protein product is CASSLGEAQPQHF.

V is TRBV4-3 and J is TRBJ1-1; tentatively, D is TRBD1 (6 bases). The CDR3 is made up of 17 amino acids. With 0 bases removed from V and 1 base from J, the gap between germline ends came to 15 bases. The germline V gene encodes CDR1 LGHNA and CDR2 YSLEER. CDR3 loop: CASSQDIAGATNTEAFF. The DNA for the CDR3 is TGCGCCAGCAGCCAAGATATCGCAGGGGCCACGAACACTGAAGCTTTCTTT.

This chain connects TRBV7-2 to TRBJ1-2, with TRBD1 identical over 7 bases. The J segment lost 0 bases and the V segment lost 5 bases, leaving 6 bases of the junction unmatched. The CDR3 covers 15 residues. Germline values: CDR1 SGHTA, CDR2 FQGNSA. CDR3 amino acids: CASSVTGTANYGYTF. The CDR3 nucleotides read TGTGCCAGCAGCGTCACCGGGACAGCTAACTATGGCTACACCTTC.

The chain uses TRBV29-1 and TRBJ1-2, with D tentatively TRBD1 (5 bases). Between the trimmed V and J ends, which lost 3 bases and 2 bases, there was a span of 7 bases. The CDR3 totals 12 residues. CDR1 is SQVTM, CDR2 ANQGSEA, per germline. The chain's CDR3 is CSVDQGNYGYTF. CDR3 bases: TGCAGCGTTGATCAGGGAAACTATGGCTACACCTTC. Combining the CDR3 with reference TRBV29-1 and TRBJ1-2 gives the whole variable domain SAVISQKPSRDICQRGTSLTIQCQVDSQVTMMFWYRQQPGQSLTLIATANQGSEATYESGFVIDKFPISRPNLTFSTLTVSNMSPEDSSIYLCSVDQGNYGYTFGSGTRLTVV.

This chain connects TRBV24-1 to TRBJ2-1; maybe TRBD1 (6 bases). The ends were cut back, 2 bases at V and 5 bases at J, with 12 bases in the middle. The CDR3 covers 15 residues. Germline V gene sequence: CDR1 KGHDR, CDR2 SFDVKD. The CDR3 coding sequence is TGTGCCACCAGTGATTCAGGGGTTAAGCACAATGAGCAGTTCTTC. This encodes CATSDSGVKHNEQFF.

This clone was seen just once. For the CDR3, the DNA is TGTGCCAGCAGCCAAGCCGGGACTAGGGGAGAGACCCAGTACTTC. It translates to CASSQAGTRGETQYF. This sequence joins TRBV3-1 (or the pseudogene TRBV3-2) and TRBJ2-5; TRBD2 aligns across 8 bases. The germline V gene has CDR1 LGHDT and CDR2 YNNKEL (reference sequence). CDR3 size: 15 residues. V lost 1 base, J lost 4 bases, and 5 bases stayed unmatched.

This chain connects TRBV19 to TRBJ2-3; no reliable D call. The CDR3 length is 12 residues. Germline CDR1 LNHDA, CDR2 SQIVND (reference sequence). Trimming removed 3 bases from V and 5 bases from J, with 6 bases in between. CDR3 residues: CASSIYRDTQYF. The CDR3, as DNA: TGTGCCAGTAGTATCTACCGAGATACGCAGTATTTT.